A selection of T cell receptor beta chains follows, all from one sample in a study of vaccination and CD4 T cells after COVID-19. Their antigens are not known. TCRdb processed the PCR reads anew with MiXCR; each CDR3 protein has one entry. This table has roughly 7,000 distinct CDR3 sequences, 25% appearing once. This specimen consisted of CD4+ T cells from blood, cultured in vitro, obtained after SARS-CoV-2 vaccination. These receptors were collected from a human donor who had recovered from COVID-19. Both conserved end residues are part of each CDR3. Fields, in order: V gene, D gene, J gene, clone size, CDR3 protein, CDR3 DNA. D genes are given only for firm matches. For some rows the clone size is stated as once, few or many, or as a class when expanded; others skip it.

TRBV6-1	-	TRBJ1-2	medium-sized	CASSGGSFGYTF	TGTGCCAGCTCCGGGGGGTCTTTTGGCTACACCTTC
TRBV20-1	-	TRBJ2-7	few	CSAMTGRSYEQYF	TGCAGTGCTATGACAGGCAGGAGCTACGAGCAGTACTTC
TRBV18	-	TRBJ2-1	-	CASSPIRGAYNEQFF	TGTGCCAGCTCACCAATCAGGGGTGCCTACAATGAGCAGTTCTTC
TRBV27	TRBD1	TRBJ1-2	-	CASSPPESGTGVRKNYGYTF	TGTGCCAGCAGTCCCCCGGAGTCCGGGACAGGGGTCAGAAAGAACTATGGCTACACCTTC
TRBV7-2	TRBD1	TRBJ1-2	-	CASRIDRAAYGYTF	TGTGCCAGCAGAATTGACAGGGCGGCCTATGGCTACACCTTC
TRBV20-1	-	TRBJ1-5	few	CSAIQRAFGGNQPQHF	TGCAGTGCCATCCAACGGGCGTTTGGGGGCAATCAGCCCCAGCATTTT
TRBV28	TRBD2	TRBJ2-7	-	CASINSGGFYEQYF	TGTGCCAGCATAAACAGCGGGGGGTTTTACGAGCAGTACTTC
TRBV20-1	TRBD1	TRBJ1-1	-	CSTVRTGENTEAFF	TGCAGTACCGTAAGGACAGGGGAGAACACTGAAGCTTTCTTT
TRBV20-1	-	TRBJ2-7	few	CSARPPGGQSSEQYF	TGCAGTGCTAGACCCCCCGGGGGACAGAGTAGCGAGCAGTACTTC
TRBV7-9	TRBD2	TRBJ2-5	medium-sized	CASSFTAASGGPEYF	TGTGCCAGCAGCTTTACTGCTGCTAGCGGGGGGCCAGAGTACTTC
TRBV28	-	TRBJ1-1	-	CASLPPGDWKNTEAFF	TGTGCCAGCCTTCCCCCCGGGGACTGGAAGAACACTGAAGCTTTCTTT
TRBV7-8	TRBD2	TRBJ2-1	medium-sized	CASSSPAGGINEQFF	TGTGCCAGCAGCTCCCCAGCGGGAGGGATCAATGAGCAGTTCTTC
TRBV20-1	-	TRBJ2-3	medium-sized	CSARIARSTDTQYF	TGCAGTGCTAGAATTGCCAGATCCACAGATACGCAGTATTTT
TRBV5-1	-	TRBJ2-3	-	CASSFYASEGDTQYF	TGCGCCAGCAGCTTCTATGCCAGCGAGGGAGATACGCAGTATTTT
TRBV28	-	TRBJ2-5	few	CASSLTPGSGKETQYF	TGTGCCAGCAGTTTGACCCCCGGGAGTGGGAAAGAGACCCAGTACTTC
TRBV19	-	TRBJ2-1	-	CASSIGEATYNEQFF	TGTGCCAGTAGTATTGGGGAGGCGACCTACAATGAGCAGTTCTTC
TRBV7-3	TRBD1	TRBJ2-1	few	CASSLRQGPYNEQFF	TGTGCCAGCAGCTTACGACAGGGACCCTACAATGAGCAGTTCTTC
TRBV7-9	TRBD1	TRBJ1-2	large	CASSPQGRTGQYTF	TGTGCCAGCAGCCCCCAAGGAAGGACAGGACAATACACCTTC
TRBV28	-	TRBJ2-5	few	CASSSRGRTETQYF	TGTGCCAGCAGCTCTCGGGGCAGGACAGAGACCCAGTACTTC
TRBV10-1	-	TRBJ2-3	-	CASSVGSTDTQYF	TGCGCCAGCAGTGTGGGTAGCACAGATACGCAGTATTTT
TRBV6-2/TRBV6-3	TRBD1	TRBJ1-1	few	CASSSPGTGNTEAFF	TGTGCCAGCAGCAGTCCCGGGACAGGGAACACTGAAGCTTTCTTT
TRBV6-1	-	TRBJ2-1	few	CASSEVVGRGNEQFF	TGTGCCAGCAGTGAAGTAGTTGGCCGGGGAAATGAGCAGTTCTTC
TRBV7-9	-	TRBJ1-1	-	CASSRRGDTEAFF	TGTGCCAGCAGCCGTCGAGGGGACACTGAAGCTTTCTTT
TRBV28	-	TRBJ2-1	medium-sized	CASSFRPRRAWQFF	TGTGCCAGCAGTTTCCGTCCCCGGAGGGCTTGGCAGTTCTTC
TRBV28	TRBD1	TRBJ1-2	few	CASSSFSGQGADGYTF	TGTGCCAGCAGTTCATTCTCCGGACAGGGGGCGGATGGCTACACCTTC
TRBV20-1	-	TRBJ2-1	few	CSARGRGRVNEQFF	TGCAGTGCTAGGGGCAGGGGTAGGGTCAATGAGCAGTTCTTC
TRBV21-1	-	TRBJ1-2	few	CASSKDGGSYGYTF	TGTGCCAGCAGCAAAGATGGTGGCTCCTATGGCTACACCTTC
TRBV6-1	-	TRBJ2-1	-	CASSDPMAEQFF	TGTGCCAGCAGTGACCCCATGGCTGAGCAGTTCTTC
TRBV6-2/TRBV6-3	TRBD2	TRBJ2-7	medium-sized	CASSYKRGYSYEQYF	TGTGCCAGCAGTTACAAGCGGGGGTACTCCTACGAGCAGTACTTC
TRBV21-1	-	TRBJ2-7	-	CASSKLAGWTYEQYF	TGTGCCAGCAGCAAATTAGCGGGGTGGACCTACGAGCAGTACTTC
TRBV7-9	TRBD1	TRBJ2-1	-	CASYLTGTGDNEQFF	TGTGCCAGTTATTTAACCGGGACAGGGGACAATGAGCAGTTCTTC
TRBV6-5	-	TRBJ1-2	-	CASSYEWGKFYGYTF	TGTGCCAGCAGTTACGAATGGGGGAAATTCTATGGCTACACCTTC
TRBV20-1	TRBD1	TRBJ1-1	large	CSANRQGPVNTEAFF	TGCAGTGCGAACCGACAGGGTCCGGTGAACACTGAAGCTTTCTTT
TRBV20-1	TRBD2	TRBJ2-1	-	CSAPAGTSGSGEQFF	TGCAGTGCTCCTGCCGGGACTAGCGGGAGTGGTGAGCAGTTCTTC
TRBV28	-	TRBJ1-5	-	CASSYPASTGQPQHF	TGTGCCAGCAGTTACCCGGCCTCCACCGGCCAGCCCCAGCATTTT